Listed here are 29 T cell receptor beta chains from one sample, sequenced in a study of blood T cell repertoires in COVID-19. Clones were sequenced by immunoSEQ multiplex PCR, and TCRdb holds only the in-frame ones, with some missing. The sample contains about 250,000 clones, more than 75% of which appear only once. The sequenced sample consisted of peripheral blood. These receptors all stem from a woman in her fifties or sixties who had recovered from COVID-19.

The chain joins TRBV7-8 to TRBJ2-5; 14 bases align to TRBD2. CDR1 and CDR2 from the germline V gene are SGHVS and FQNEAQ. The CDR3 has 16 amino acids. With 4 bases clipped from V and 4 bases from J, the junction kept 5 bases outside the gene matches. CDR3 nucleotides: TGTGCCAGCAGCTCGACTAGCGGGGGGGGTCGAGAGACCCAGTACTTC. Protein product: CASSSTSGGGRETQYF.

The chain is built from TRBV10-3 and TRBJ1-1; a weak D match, TRBD1 (6 bases). Germline CDR1 and CDR2: ENHRY and SYGVKD. Trimming took off 4 bases at V and 1 base at J, with 10 bases between the two ends. CDR3 size: 14 residues. The CDR3 is CAISAGGQNTEAFF. The CDR3 DNA is TGTGCCATCAGTGCGGGGGGACAGAACACTGAAGCTTTCTTT.

The CDR3 DNA sequence: TGCAGTGCTAGTGAAGGGAGGCGCCAGCCCCAGCATTTT. Protein: CSASEGRRQPQHF. The chain joins TRBV20-1 to TRBJ1-5; no reliable D call. The germline V and J ends were trimmed by 3 bases and 7 bases, with 13 bases remaining between them. Germline CDR1 DFQATT, CDR2 SNEGSKA (reference sequence). This CDR3 has 13 residues.

The gene calls are TRBV9 and TRBJ2-1; 7 bases agree with TRBD1. The length of the CDR3 is 15 residues. Germline loops: CDR1 SGDLS, CDR2 YYNGEE. Losses at the gene ends were 3 bases for V and 1 base for J; bases not matched to a gene: 4. In DNA form, the CDR3 reads TGTGCCAGCAGCGGTCTACAGGGGTCCTACAATGAGCAGTTCTTC. Translating it yields CASSGLQGSYNEQFF.

The chain is built from TRBV7-8 and TRBJ1-1, with D possibly being TRBD1 (5 bases). The CDR3 contains 15 residues. The germline V and J ends were trimmed by 3 bases and 4 bases, with 15 bases remaining between them. Germline V gene lookup returns CDR1 SGHVS and CDR2 FQNEAQ. The CDR3 bases are TGTGCCAGCAGCTTTCGAACGGGACTTGGCACTGAAGCTTTCTTT. The encoded protein is CASSFRTGLGTEAFF.

The rearrangement uses TRBV19 and TRBJ1-2; possibly TRBD1 for D (6 bases). This CDR3 spans 16 amino acids. The germline V gene encodes CDR1 LNHDA and CDR2 SQIVND (reference sequence). Trimming stripped 2 bases from V and 3 bases from J, with 16 bases between. CDR3 in amino acids: CASSIRFRGAYYGYTF. Here the CDR3 DNA reads TGTGCCAGTAGTATAAGGTTTCGGGGGGCGTACTATGGCTACACCTTC. Variable domain in full (rest from reference TRBV19 and TRBJ1-2): DGGITQSPKYLFRKEGQNVTLSCEQNLNHDAMYWYRQDPGQGLRLIYYSQIVNDFQKGDIAEGYSVSREKKESFPLTVTSAQKNPTAFYLCASSIRFRGAYYGYTFGSGTRLTVV.

The J gene is TRBJ1-2, the V gene TRBV19; TRBD1 agrees at 8 bases. This CDR3 is 14 amino acids long. Per germline, CDR1 LNHDA and CDR2 SQIVND (reference sequence). V lost 8 bases, J lost 5 bases, and 10 bases stayed unmatched. The CDR3 sequence: CASDDRGDGYGYTF. In DNA, the CDR3 is TGTGCCAGTGATGACAGGGGCGATGGGTATGGCTACACCTTC.

The rearrangement uses TRBV5-8 and TRBJ1-4; TRBD1 agrees at 8 bases. Germline V gene lookup returns CDR1 SGHTS and CDR2 YDEGEE. V dropped 4 bases and J dropped 4; count of bases not matched to a gene: 6. The CDR3 has 15 amino acids. The CDR3, as DNA: TGTGCCAGCAGCGGCCGGGACAGGAGTAATGAAAAACTGTTTTTT. This encodes CASSGRDRSNEKLFF.

This chain connects TRBV11-3 to TRBJ2-3; 10 bases agree with TRBD1. The germline V gene encodes CDR1 SGHNT and CDR2 YENEEA. Trimming cost V 4 bases and J 8 bases; bases outside gene matches: 6. The CDR3 spans 14 residues. CDR3 in DNA: TGTGCCAGCAGCTCCGGGACAGGGGCAGGTACGCAGTATTTT. Residues: CASSSGTGAGTQYF.

V usage is TRBV6-6 and J usage is TRBJ1-2, with D possibly matching TRBD1 (6 bases). Germline V CDR1 and CDR2: MNHNY, SVGAGI (reference sequence). The V gene lost 6 bases and the J gene lost 6 bases, with 23 bases spanning the gap. The CDR3 consists of 16 residues. As DNA, the CDR3 is TGTGCCAGCAGCGCGACAGGTCCGGGTCAGGGGAATGGCTACACCTTC. This gives the protein CASSATGPGQGNGYTF.

This chain joins TRBV28 and TRBJ1-6, with 10 bases identical to TRBD1. V dropped 3 bases and J dropped 14; count of bases not matched to a gene: 7. CDR3 length: 14 amino acids. Per the germline V gene, CDR1 is MDHEN and CDR2 is SYDVKM. This chain's CDR3 is CASSFGTGVWTLHF. As DNA, the CDR3 is TGTGCCAGCAGTTTCGGGACAGGGGTTTGGACCCTCCACTTT.

The rearrangement uses TRBV11-3 and TRBJ2-3; 9 nucleotides agree with TRBD2. With 5 bases clipped from V and 4 bases from J, the junction kept 10 bases outside the gene matches. This CDR3 contains 16 residues. CDR1 is SGHNT and CDR2 is YENEEA in the germline V gene. CDR3 coding DNA: TGTGCCAGCAGCACCAAAAAGCGGGGGGTTGCAGATACGCAGTATTTT. Translating gives CASSTKKRGVADTQYF.

The genes are TRBV6-4 and TRBJ2-1; TRBD1 might be the D (5 bases). V lost 2 bases and J 8 bases, leaving 10 bases between the germline ends. The CDR3 consists of 13 residues. The germline V gene has CDR1 MRHNA and CDR2 SNTAGT. Here the CDR3 DNA reads TGTGCCAGCAGTGACGACAGTTTCGATGAGCAGTTCTTC. This encodes CASSDDSFDEQFF.

V and J are TRBV4-2 and TRBJ1-4; D not certain. CDR1 and CDR2 from the germline V gene are LGHNA and YNFKEQ. V dropped 0 bases and J dropped 6 bases, with 14 bases sitting between them. This CDR3 is 16 amino acids long. As DNA, the CDR3 is TGTGCCAGCAGCCAAGATGGCGGTCTCCGAGATGAAAAACTGTTTTTT. Its protein product is CASSQDGGLRDEKLFF.

The rearrangement links TRBV7-6 to TRBJ2-7, with TRBD2 identical over 12 bases. V lost 5 bases and J lost 3; bases outside the gene matches: 5. The germline V gene has CDR1 SGHVS and CDR2 FNYEAQ. This CDR3 has 15 amino acids. The DNA of the CDR3 is TGTGCCAGCAGCCTAACTAGCGGGGGGAACTACGAGCAGTACTTC. Its protein product is CASSLTSGGNYEQYF.

This clone has just one count. One junction end does not reproduce the germline sequence, and a read error may be involved. This chain connects TRBV4-2 to TRBJ1-2; unclear D gene. CDR1 and CDR2 from the germline V gene are LGHNA and YNFKEQ. This CDR3 comprises 14 residues. The CDR3 bases are TGTGCCAGCATCCAAGAGATTCGCGACTATGGCTACACCTTC. Its translation: CASIQEIRDYGYTF.

Only one count was recorded for this clone. CDR3 in amino acids: CASSPQDRDEQFF. The CDR3 region has the DNA TGCGCCAGCAGCCCACAAGACAGGGATGAGCAGTTCTTC. The rearrangement uses TRBV5-1 and TRBJ2-1; TRBD1 matches at 7 bases. V was pared by 4 bases and J by 8 bases, with 6 bases of the junction left unmatched. The V gene's germline CDR1 is SGHRS and CDR2 YFSETQ. CDR3 length equals 13 residues.

This sequence joins TRBV7-9 and TRBJ1-2; D unclear. V was shortened by 6 bases and J by 7 bases, with 15 bases between the two germline ends. The CDR3 extends over 13 amino acids. Germline values: CDR1 SEHNR, CDR2 FQNEAQ (reference sequence). The CDR3 DNA follows: TGTGCCAGCAGTTACGGACTGGAACTTGGCTACACCTTC. Its translation is CASSYGLELGYTF.

The chain is built from TRBV18 and TRBJ2-2, with 9 bases matching TRBD2. J gave up 1 base and V 2 bases, and 2 bases lay outside the gene matches. The length of the CDR3 is 16 residues. In germline, CDR1 is KGHSH, CDR2 LQKENI. The CDR3 here is CASSPSGGLNTGELFF. In DNA, the CDR3 is TGTGCCAGCTCACCAAGCGGGGGGCTGAACACCGGGGAGCTGTTTTTT.

The CDR3 protein is CASSNPQGKETQYF. The CDR3 DNA reads as TGTGCCAGCAGCAACCCGCAGGGAAAAGAGACCCAGTACTTC. The rearrangement links TRBV5-5 to TRBJ2-5; D perhaps matches TRBD1 (5 bases). The V gene lost 4 bases and the J gene lost 3 bases, with 13 bases spanning the gap. Germline V gives CDR1 SGHKS, CDR2 YYEKEE (reference sequence). The CDR3 runs to 14 residues. Full variable domain (remainder filled in from reference TRBV5-5 and TRBJ2-5): DAGVTQSPTHLIKTRGQQVTLRCSPISGHKSVSWYQQVLGQGPQFIFQYYEKEERGRGNFPDRFSARQFPNYSSELNVNALLLGDSALYLCASSNPQGKETQYFGPGTRLLVL.

This sequence joins TRBV19 and TRBJ2-3; 12 bases map to TRBD2. Germline CDR1 reads LNHDA; CDR2 reads SQIVND (reference sequence). Germline trimming cut 0 bases from V and 5 bases from J; bases unmatched to any gene: 9. The CDR3 runs 18 residues. The CDR3 is CASSIDRASGGAGDTQYF. The CDR3 DNA follows: TGTGCCAGTAGTATAGATCGGGCTAGCGGGGGGGCAGGAGATACGCAGTATTTT.

The chain couples TRBV5-1 to TRBJ2-1; D perhaps matches TRBD2 (5 bases). Between the trimmed V and J ends, which lost 0 bases and 3 bases, there was a span of 16 bases. Germline V gives CDR1 SGHRS, CDR2 YFSETQ. This CDR3 comprises 17 residues. In DNA, the CDR3 is TGCGCCAGCAGCTTGGCCCCAACTCCGACTAACTACAATGAGCAGTTCTTC. The encoded protein is CASSLAPTPTNYNEQFF. Based on the CDR3 plus reference TRBV5-1 and TRBJ2-1, the full variable domain is KAGVTQTPRYLIKTRGQQVTLSCSPISGHRSVSWYQQTPGQGLQFLFEYFSETQRNKGNFPGRFSGRQFSNSRSEMNVSTLELGDSALYLCASSLAPTPTNYNEQFFGPGTRLTVL.

The gene calls are TRBV9 and TRBJ1-2; 10 nucleotides agree with TRBD1. This CDR3 comprises 15 residues. With 3 bases clipped from V and 5 bases from J, the junction kept 7 bases outside the gene matches. Germline CDR1 and CDR2: SGDLS and YYNGEE. This CDR3 is CASSGQGAPYYGYTF. The CDR3 coding sequence is TGTGCCAGCAGCGGACAGGGGGCGCCGTATTATGGCTACACCTTC.

This clone was seen a few times. V usage is TRBV5-1 and J usage is TRBJ1-3; 9 bases fit TRBD1. Germline-derived CDR1 and CDR2 are SGHRS and YFSETQ. The CDR3 consists of 14 residues. Unmatched junction bases numbered 3, after V lost 4 bases and J lost 4 bases. CDR3 sequence reads: CASSVTGGGNTIYF. CDR3 sequence (DNA): TGCGCCAGCAGCGTAACAGGGGGCGGAAACACCATATATTTT.

The chain combines TRBV7-8 with TRBJ2-3, with D tentatively TRBD1 (5 bases). Germline CDR1 is SGHVS and CDR2 is FQNEAQ. The V end lost 5 bases, the J end lost 3 bases, and 15 bases lay between the germline ends. The CDR3 is 15 amino acids. The CDR3 sequence is CASSPGSGQTDTQYF. DNA of the CDR3: TGTGCCAGCAGCCCAGGGTCAGGTCAAACAGATACGCAGTATTTT.

The chain links TRBV6-6 to TRBJ2-1, with D hard to call. The CDR3 consists of 12 residues. CDR1 and CDR2 from the germline V gene are MNHNY and SVGAGI (reference sequence). The germline V and J ends were trimmed by 7 bases and 4 bases, with 8 bases remaining between them. Here the CDR3 reads CASTLGYNEQFF. The CDR3 DNA sequence: TGTGCCAGCACCCTCGGGTACAATGAGCAGTTCTTC.

The table lists this clone with a count of one. This rearrangement joins TRBV11-1 to TRBJ1-1; D unclear. This CDR3 spans 12 amino acids. CDR1 and CDR2 (germline): SGHAT, FQDESV (reference sequence). The V end was cut by 6 bases, the J end by 6 bases, with 11 bases between. CDR3: CASRPGGAEAFF. The CDR3 DNA sequence: TGTGCCAGCAGGCCGGGTGGCGCTGAAGCTTTCTTT. Together with reference TRBV11-1 and TRBJ1-1, the CDR3 gives the full variable domain: EAEVAQSPRYKITEKSQAVAFWCDPISGHATLYWYRQILGQGPELLVQFQDESVVDDSQLPKDRFSAERLKGVDSTLKIQPAELGDSAMYLCASRPGGAEAFFGQGTRLTVV.

The chain joins TRBV18 to TRBJ2-1; TRBD1 matches at 10 bases. V shed 8 bases and J 4 bases; nucleotides not matched to a gene: 8. Germline V CDR1 and CDR2: KGHSH, LQKENI. The CDR3 is 15 residues long. The CDR3 spells CASKSGQGVYNEQFF. In DNA form, the CDR3 reads TGTGCCAGCAAATCCGGACAGGGGGTTTACAATGAGCAGTTCTTC.

This sequence joins TRBV3-1 (or the pseudogene TRBV3-2) and TRBJ1-1; tentative D call: TRBD1 (5 bases). Looked up from germline, CDR1 is LGHDT and CDR2 is YNNKEL (reference sequence). This CDR3 comprises 14 residues. V was trimmed by 0 bases and J by 9 bases, leaving 14 bases between them. The CDR3: CASSQEAGRVKAFF. CDR3 in DNA: TGTGCCAGCAGCCAAGAGGCAGGGCGAGTTAAAGCTTTCTTT.